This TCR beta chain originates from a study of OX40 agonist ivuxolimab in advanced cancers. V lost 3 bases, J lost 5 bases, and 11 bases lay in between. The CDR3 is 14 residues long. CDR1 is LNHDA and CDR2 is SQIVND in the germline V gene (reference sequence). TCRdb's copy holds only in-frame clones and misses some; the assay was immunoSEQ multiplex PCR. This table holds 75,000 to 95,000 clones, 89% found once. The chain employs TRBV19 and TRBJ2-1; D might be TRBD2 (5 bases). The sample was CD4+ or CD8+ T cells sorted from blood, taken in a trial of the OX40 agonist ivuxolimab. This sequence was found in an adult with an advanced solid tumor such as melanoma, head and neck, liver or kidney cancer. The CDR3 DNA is TGTGCCAGTAGTATTCGGGGTCCCCACAATGAGCAGTTCTTC. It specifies CASSIRGPHNEQFF. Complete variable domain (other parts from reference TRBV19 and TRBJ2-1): DGGITQSPKYLFRKEGQNVTLSCEQNLNHDAMYWYRQDPGQGLRLIYYSQIVNDFQKGDIAEGYSVSREKKESFPLTVTSAQKNPTAFYLCASSIRGPHNEQFFGPGTRLTVL.